One and the same sample provided the 11 T cell receptor beta chains below, sequenced in a study of CD8 T cells in ankylosing spondylitis. Each CDR3 protein gets one entry after TCRdb re-called the 5' RACE reads with MiXCR. The table includes 200,000 to 250,000 distinct CDR3 sequences, about 10% detected once. The sequenced sample consisted of blood, either unsorted or a sorted T cell fraction (not recorded which). These receptors originate from a male donor with ankylosing spondylitis or in good health (not recorded which).

A word on this clonotype: A much larger clone lies a single base off, so this may be a read error. The chain recombines TRBV20-1 with TRBJ1-1; D unresolved. Germline values: CDR1 DFQATT, CDR2 SNEGSKA (reference sequence). This CDR3 comprises 12 residues. V shed 3 bases and J shed 2 bases, with 7 bases lying between them. CDR3 in DNA: TGCAGTGCTAGCGGGGATAACACTGAAGCTTTCTTT. It encodes CSASGDNTEAFF.

This rearrangement joins TRBV12-3 or TRBV12-4 to TRBJ2-5; D is ambiguous. Trimming stripped 4 bases from V and 6 bases from J, with 18 bases between. The CDR3 has 15 amino acids. The CDR3 DNA follows: TGTGCCAGCAGTTCCCATAGGGCCCCGAGTAAGACCCAGTACTTC. Its translation: CASSSHRAPSKTQYF.

In its sample, this clonotype was seen many times. The chain is built from TRBV2 and TRBJ1-5; 11 bases line up with TRBD1. The CDR3 is 13 residues long. Germline values: CDR1 SNHLY, CDR2 FYNNEI. The V gene end was trimmed by 10 bases and the J gene end by 6 bases; junction bases not matched to a gene: 5. The chain's CDR3 is CAKGQGEGQPQHF. The CDR3 DNA reads as TGTGCCAAGGGACAGGGGGAAGGTCAGCCCCAGCATTTT.

Only a few counts were recorded for this clonotype. The gene calls are TRBV7-2 and TRBJ2-7, with 8 bases matching TRBD2. The CDR3 extends over 13 amino acids. Per germline, CDR1 SGHTA and CDR2 FQGNSA. With 5 bases clipped from V and 7 bases from J, the junction kept 7 bases outside the gene matches. The DNA of the CDR3 is TGTGCCAGCAGCCCTGGGCAGCGGGGGGAGCAGTACTTC. Protein: CASSPGQRGEQYF.

This clonotype was counted at least ten times. The V call is TRBV7-2, the J call TRBJ2-7, with D unclear. This CDR3 has 14 amino acids. Trimming pared 1 base from V and 3 bases from J, leaving 10 bases between. CDR1 is SGHTA and CDR2 is FQGNSA in the germline V gene. The CDR3 coding sequence is TGTGCCAGCAGCTTAGTACAGAATCACTACGAGCAGTACTTC. Protein sequence: CASSLVQNHYEQYF. The whole variable domain, filled in from reference TRBV7-2 and TRBJ2-7, reads GAGVSQSPSNKVTEKGKDVELRCDPISGHTALYWYRQSLGQGLEFLIYFQGNSAPDKSGLPSDRFSAERTGGSVSTLTIQRTQQEDSAVYLCASSLVQNHYEQYFGPGTRLTVT.

V is TRBV5-1 and J is TRBJ2-2, with D tentatively TRBD2 (5 bases). This CDR3 is built from 16 residues. V gave up 4 bases and J gave up 3 bases, with 16 bases separating them. CDR1 is SGHRS, CDR2 YFSETQ, per germline. The CDR3 bases are TGCGCCAGCAGCCCCCGGGATGGCCCTTACACCGGGGAGCTGTTTTTT. Translated, it gives CASSPRDGPYTGELFF.

This clonotype has a count of ten or more. The chain carries TRBV12-3 or TRBV12-4 and TRBJ1-3; D uncertain. Trimming shortened V by 5 bases and J by 0 bases, and 14 bases separated the two germline ends. The CDR3 sequence is 16 residues long. DNA for the CDR3: TGTGCCAGCAGTCCACGGTCGGGTAACTCTGGAAACACCATATATTTT. Translation: CASSPRSGNSGNTIYF.

This clonotype was found many times. J is TRBJ2-3 and V is TRBV4-2; no reliable D call. CDR1 and CDR2 from the germline V gene are LGHNA and YNFKEQ. V was cut by 2 bases and J by 0 bases, with 9 bases left in between. The CDR3 extends over 15 amino acids. CDR3 bases: TGTGCCAGCAGCCAACCCGACGGGAGCACAGATACGCAGTATTTT. It is translated as CASSQPDGSTDTQYF.

At least ten counts were recorded for this clonotype. The chain links TRBV12-3 or TRBV12-4 to TRBJ1-5; D remains ambiguous. The CDR3 has 15 residues. V lost 6 bases, J lost 0 bases, and 12 bases lay in between. The CDR3 nucleotides are TGTGCCAGCAGCACCGCTACTTTTAGCAATCAGCCCCAGCATTTT. Translating it yields CASSTATFSNQPQHF.

This clonotype was detected a few times. This rearrangement joins TRBV12-3 or TRBV12-4 to TRBJ2-7, with 14 positions matching TRBD2. This CDR3 is 14 amino acids long. After removal of 6 bases from V and 4 bases from J, the junction contained 2 bases not matched to a gene. The chain's CDR3 is CASSRLAGGYEQYF. Written as DNA, the CDR3 is TGTGCCAGCAGCCGACTAGCGGGGGGGTACGAGCAGTACTTC.

In its sample, this clonotype was seen many times. The J gene is TRBJ1-5, the V gene TRBV20-1; no firm D call. This CDR3 region has 13 residues. Germline V gives CDR1 DFQATT, CDR2 SNEGSKA (reference sequence). V was shortened by 3 bases and J by 2 bases, with 8 bases between the two germline ends. Here the CDR3 DNA reads TGCAGTGCTAGTGGCTCGGGCAATCAGCCCCAGCATTTT. Translating it yields CSASGSGNQPQHF.